Given below is one T cell receptor (beta chain) in context. This record belongs to a study of T-cell memory formation after mild COVID-19. Germline assignment: CDR1 SGHAT and CDR2 FQNNGV. The CDR3 contains 15 residues. The ends were cut back, 5 bases at V and 2 bases at J, with 12 bases in the middle. TCRdb independently ran MiXCR on the 5' RACE reads; one entry per CDR3 protein. The profile shows around 200,000 distinct CDR3 sequences, over 9.5% of them singletons. Material: PBMCs or a T cell subset sorted from them (not recorded which). The chain employs TRBV11-2 and TRBJ1-4, with D possibly matching TRBD1 (5 bases). This TCR derives from a man between 18 and 29 years old who had mild COVID-19 (a few samples of this study predate the infection). Cell type and time point are not known. The CDR3 DNA reads TGTGCCAGCAGCCCGCGGGGCCTCACTAATGAAAAACTGTTTTTT. The encoded protein is CASSPRGLTNEKLFF.